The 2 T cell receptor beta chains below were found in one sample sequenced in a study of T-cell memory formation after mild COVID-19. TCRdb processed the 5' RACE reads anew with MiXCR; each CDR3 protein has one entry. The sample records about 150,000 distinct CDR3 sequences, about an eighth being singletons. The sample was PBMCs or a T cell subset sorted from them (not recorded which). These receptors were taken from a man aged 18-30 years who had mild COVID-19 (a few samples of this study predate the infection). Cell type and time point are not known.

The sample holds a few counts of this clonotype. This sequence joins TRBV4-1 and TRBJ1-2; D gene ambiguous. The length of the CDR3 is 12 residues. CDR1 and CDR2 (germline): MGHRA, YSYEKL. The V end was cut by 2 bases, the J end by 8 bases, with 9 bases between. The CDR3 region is CASSQLGHGYTF. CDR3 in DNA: TGCGCCAGCAGCCAATTGGGTCACGGCTACACCTTC.

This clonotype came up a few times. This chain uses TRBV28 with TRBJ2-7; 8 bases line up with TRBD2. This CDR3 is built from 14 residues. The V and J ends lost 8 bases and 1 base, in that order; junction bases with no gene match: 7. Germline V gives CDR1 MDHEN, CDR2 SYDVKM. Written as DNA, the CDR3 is TGTGCCAGCTACCCCGGGACTAGGTCCTACGAGCAGTACGTC. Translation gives CASYPGTRSYEQYV.